Listed here are 5 T cell receptor beta chains from one sample, sequenced in a study of human T cells and chemical hapten exposure. The time point denotes: patch test 2, 6 weeks after DPC sensitization. Treatment described: therapeutic diphenylcyclopropenone sensitization with weekly scalp DPC. TCRdb redid the calling of the RACE reads with MiXCR, one entry per CDR3 protein. Of tens of thousands of distinct CDR3 sequences listed, around 10% are singletons. The input for sequencing was whole blood, taken in connection with sensitization to the hapten diphenylcyclopropenone (DPC). The origin of the receptors is a woman aged 45-65 years with alopecia areata. Some clones in this sample may be carry-over from other donors' samples.

This clonotype was seen at least ten times. The rearrangement uses TRBV5-1 and TRBJ2-3; D possibly corresponds to TRBD2 (6 bases). The germline V gene encodes CDR1 SGHRS and CDR2 YFSETQ. V dropped 5 bases and J dropped 0 bases, with 19 bases sitting between them. CDR3 length: 17 residues. The CDR3 is CASRFGLLATSTDTQYF. In nucleotides, the CDR3 is TGCGCCAGCAGGTTCGGCTTGCTAGCGACAAGCACAGATACGCAGTATTTT.

V and J are TRBV10-1 and TRBJ2-1, with 7 bases lining up with TRBD2. V trimming: 0 bases; J trimming: 2 bases; junction bases outside the gene matches: 4. The CDR3 spans 16 residues. Germline assignment: CDR1 WNHNN and CDR2 SYGVQD (reference sequence). CDR3 sequence: CASSESAGPPYNEQFF. The DNA of the CDR3 is TGCGCCAGCAGTGAGTCAGCGGGACCCCCCTACAATGAGCAGTTCTTC.

This clonotype has at least ten counts. V and J are TRBV18 and TRBJ2-5, with D perhaps TRBD1 or TRBD2 (5 bases each). Germline CDR1 and CDR2: KGHSH and LQKENI. The length of the CDR3 is 16 residues. V was shortened by 1 base and J by 3 bases, with 15 bases between the two germline ends. Here the CDR3 reads CASSPRRGLGEETQYF. The CDR3 DNA sequence: TGTGCCAGCTCACCACGACGGGGCCTAGGTGAAGAGACCCAGTACTTC.

There are a few counts of this clonotype. J is TRBJ2-7 and V is TRBV29-1; D is perhaps TRBD2 (6 bases). CDR1 and CDR2 from the germline V gene are SQVTM and ANQGSEA. The CDR3 is made up of 12 amino acids. V was pared by 7 bases and J by 3 bases, with 13 bases between. CDR3 DNA: TGCAGCGCTTCCGGGACTTACTACGAGCAGTACTTC. It specifies CSASGTYYEQYF.

This clonotype was found many times. V is TRBV5-1 and J is TRBJ2-3, with D unclear. The CDR3 runs to 14 residues. Germline V gene data show CDR1 as SGHRS and CDR2 as YFSETQ. With 1 base removed from V and 5 bases from J, the gap between germline ends came to 11 bases. The CDR3 sequence: CASSLSAWGDTQYF. The CDR3 DNA reads as TGCGCCAGCAGCTTGTCCGCGTGGGGAGATACGCAGTATTTT.